Each of the 22 T cell receptor beta chains below was sequenced from the same sample in a study of CDR3 diversity in severe acne. TCRdb reanalysed the PCR reads using MiXCR and keeps one entry per CDR3 protein. The sample has more than 80,000 distinct CDR3 sequences; approximately 49% are singletons. Input material: blood. These receptors all come from a male donor with severe acne vulgaris.

By share, this clonotype counts as medium-sized. The chain links TRBV29-1 to TRBJ1-1; possibly TRBD1 for D (6 bases). Trimming took 7 bases from V and 2 from J, leaving 14 bases between them. This CDR3 is 13 amino acids long. Germline lookup yields CDR1 SQVTM and CDR2 ANQGSEA. The CDR3 is CSAGTFSNTEAFF. For the CDR3, the DNA is TGCAGCGCTGGGACATTTTCAAACACTGAAGCTTTCTTT.

This clonotype was seen repeatedly, ten times or more. The chain uses TRBV6-2 or TRBV6-3 and TRBJ2-2; maybe TRBD2 (6 bases). V gave up 8 bases and J gave up 12 bases, with 16 bases separating them. The CDR3 extends over 12 amino acids. Per germline, CDR1 MNHEY and CDR2 SVGEGT. For the CDR3, the DNA is TGTGCCAGCTTCTCAGCGGGTTGGAAGCTGTTTTTT. It encodes CASFSAGWKLFF.

This clonotype was detected ten times or more. The gene calls are TRBV20-1 and TRBJ1-5; tentatively, D is TRBD1 (6 bases). There are 15 residues in the CDR3. From germline, CDR1 is DFQATT and CDR2 SNEGSKA (reference sequence). V shed 6 bases and J shed 3 bases, with 18 bases lying between them. CDR3 in DNA: TGCAGTGCAAAACCCAGGGGCCGCCCCAATCAGCCCCAGCATTTT. Amino acid sequence: CSAKPRGRPNQPQHF.

A remark on this clonotype: One end of the junction varies from germline; a read error may be responsible. The V call is TRBV2, the J call TRBJ2-2; 7 nucleotides line up with TRBD2. The CDR3 consists of 17 residues. The germline gives CDR1 SNHLY, CDR2 FYNNEI. This chain's CDR3 is CAISESSGTANTGELFF. DNA for the CDR3: TGTGCCATCAGTGAGTCGAGCGGGACGGCGAACACCGGGGAGCTGTTTTTT.

Note on this clonotype: A much larger clone lies one base from this, so it may be a read error. The chain is built from TRBV10-2 and TRBJ2-3; the D is unclear. There are 11 residues in the CDR3. Germline V gene data show CDR1 as WSHSY and CDR2 as SAAADI. V gave up 3 bases and J gave up 5 bases, with 3 bases separating them. In nucleotides, the CDR3 is TGCGCCAGCAGTGAAGTAGATACGCAGTATTTT. This translates into CASSEVDTQYF.

J is TRBJ2-5 and V is TRBV19; TRBD2 is a possible D gene (7 bases). V dropped 5 bases and J dropped 1 base, with 11 bases sitting between them. CDR3 length equals 14 residues. In germline, CDR1 is LNHDA, CDR2 SQIVND (reference sequence). The CDR3 region has the DNA TGTGCCAGTAGTCGGGGGGCCTCCCAAGAGACCCAGTACTTC. Translating it yields CASSRGASQETQYF.

There are a few counts of this clonotype. CDR3 loop: CASSSQAGGTGELFF. The CDR3 nucleotides are TGTGCCAGCAGCTCCCAGGCGGGAGGGACCGGGGAGCTGTTTTTT. The chain recombines TRBV9 with TRBJ2-2, with 9 bases identical to TRBD2. The CDR3 totals 15 residues. J gave up 5 bases and V 4 bases, and 6 bases lay outside the gene matches. Per the germline V gene, CDR1 is SGDLS and CDR2 is YYNGEE.

This clonotype was detected only a few times. This chain joins TRBV28 and TRBJ1-4; D remains unclear. CDR3 size: 13 residues. With 8 bases removed from V and 5 bases from J, the gap between germline ends came to 12 bases. Germline CDR1 reads MDHEN; CDR2 reads SYDVKM. CDR3 loop: CASFDGPNEKLFF. CDR3 in DNA: TGTGCCAGCTTTGACGGCCCAAATGAAAAACTGTTTTTT.

The table lists this clonotype with a count of one. This chain uses TRBV10-1 with TRBJ1-5; weak D call: TRBD1 (6 bases). This CDR3 contains 13 residues. In germline, CDR1 is WNHNN, CDR2 SYGVQD (reference sequence). Trimming stripped 7 bases from V and 1 base from J, with 8 bases between. CDR3 region: CASTGTSNQPQHF. The CDR3 DNA reads as TGCGCCAGCACCGGGACAAGCAATCAGCCCCAGCATTTT.

This clonotype was detected once. The V gene is TRBV7-3, the J gene TRBJ2-7, with TRBD2 matching over 11 bases. The germline CDR1 and CDR2 sequences are SGHTA and FQGTGA. This CDR3 is 17 amino acids long. The V and J ends lost 4 bases and 3 bases, in that order; junction bases with no gene match: 11. The CDR3 loop is CASSSPGASGRYYEQYF. The CDR3 DNA reads as TGTGCCAGCAGCTCCCCCGGGGCTAGCGGGAGGTACTACGAGCAGTACTTC.

This clonotype was detected many times. The V and J genes are TRBV7-9 and TRBJ2-7; perhaps TRBD2 as D (5 bases). This CDR3 is built from 12 residues. V was clipped by 3 bases and J by 6 bases, with 9 bases between them. Germline V lookup: CDR1 SEHNR, CDR2 FQNEAQ (reference sequence). The chain's CDR3 is CASSLTNREQYF. The DNA of the CDR3 is TGTGCCAGCAGCTTGACTAACCGCGAGCAGTACTTC.

This clonotype was seen ten or more times. V usage is TRBV20-1 and J usage is TRBJ2-5, with TRBD2 identical over 7 bases. The germline V gene encodes CDR1 DFQATT and CDR2 SNEGSKA (reference sequence). Trimming cost V 3 bases and J 1 base; bases outside gene matches: 5. This CDR3 has 14 residues. The CDR3 loop is CSASGRGGQETQYF. The CDR3 DNA reads TGCAGTGCTAGTGGGAGGGGAGGCCAAGAGACCCAGTACTTC.

V usage is TRBV20-1 and J usage is TRBJ2-1, with TRBD2 matching over 16 bases. The germline CDR1 and CDR2 sequences are DFQATT and SNEGSKA (reference sequence). The CDR3 extends over 16 amino acids. Unmatched junction bases numbered 13, after V lost 5 bases and J lost 12 bases. CDR3 coding DNA: TGCAGTGCTGGGACTAGCGGGAGGGTCCGTAATGAGGTGCAGTTCTTC. This encodes CSAGTSGRVRNEVQFF.

This clonotype showed up many times. The chain recombines TRBV7-9 with TRBJ1-1; D possibly corresponds to TRBD1 (5 bases). V shed 4 bases and J shed 6 bases, with 9 bases lying between them. The length of the CDR3 is 12 residues. Per the germline V gene, CDR1 is SEHNR and CDR2 is FQNEAQ (reference sequence). CDR3 coding DNA: TGTGCCAGCAGCTATAGACAGCCTGAAGCTTTCTTT. This codes for CASSYRQPEAFF.

Note on this clonotype: This may be a read error: a much more frequent sequence differs by one nucleotide. The V and J genes are TRBV3-1 and TRBJ1-6; D unclear. This CDR3 contains 12 residues. Trimming removed 1 base from V and 8 bases from J, with 3 bases in between. Germline-derived CDR1 and CDR2 are LGHDT and YNNKEL (reference sequence). Here the CDR3 reads CASSQADSPLHF. The CDR3 nucleotides are TGTGCCAGCAGCCAAGCTGATTCACCCCTCCACTTT.

The V call is TRBV25-1, the J call TRBJ2-7; no reliable D call. Germline lookup yields CDR1 MGHDK and CDR2 SYGVNS. Trimming left V 3 bases short and J 2 bases short, with 5 bases between. The CDR3 is made up of 12 amino acids. The CDR3 here is CASSDRAYEQYF. The DNA of the CDR3 is TGTGCCAGCAGTGACAGAGCCTACGAGCAGTACTTC.

The V gene is TRBV28, the J gene TRBJ1-5; D gene unclear. The CDR3 sequence is 13 residues long. Trimming pared 5 bases from V and 16 bases from J, leaving 21 bases between. Germline lookup yields CDR1 MDHEN and CDR2 SYDVKM. CDR3 sequence reads: CASSPDSPDLSHF. CDR3 bases: TGTGCCAGCAGTCCTGACTCGCCCGACCTCTCCCATTTT.

Note on this clonotype: A single base separates this from a much larger clone, so it may be a read error. This is likely a read error, given that the CDR3 carries no conserved phenylalanine or tryptophan at its end. This rearrangement joins TRBV5-1 to TRBJ2-3; weak D call: TRBD1 (6 bases). V lost 2 bases, J lost 1 base, and 11 bases lay in between. This CDR3 comprises 15 residues. In germline, CDR1 is SGHRS, CDR2 YFSETQ. The CDR3 DNA reads TGCGCCAGCAGCTTCGGGACACCGGGCACAGATACGCAGTATGTT. Its translation: CASSFGTPGTDTQYV.

Worth noting for this clonotype: At one end, the junction sequence differs from germline, possibly due to a read error. The chain recombines TRBV19 with TRBJ1-4, with D possibly matching TRBD1 (5 bases). Per the germline V gene, CDR1 is LNHDA and CDR2 is SQIVND (reference sequence). CDR3 size: 14 residues. CDR3: CASRSGRGTERLLF. DNA of the CDR3: TGTGCCAGTAGATCGGGACGCGGGACGGAACGTCTGCTTTTT. Full variable domain (remainder filled in from reference TRBV19 and TRBJ1-4): DGGITQSPKYLFRKEGQNVTLSCEQNLNHDAMYWYRQDPGQGLRLIYYSQIVNDFQKGDIAEGYSVSREKKESFPLTVTSAQKNPTAFYLCASRSGRGTERLLFGSGTQLSVL.

This clonotype came up many times. V usage is TRBV30 and J usage is TRBJ2-3, with D tentatively TRBD1 (5 bases). Germline assignment: CDR1 GTSNPN and CDR2 SVGIG (reference sequence). This CDR3 contains 14 residues. Trimming pared 0 bases from V and 5 bases from J, leaving 12 bases between. The CDR3: CAWSVGRVEDTQYF. The CDR3 region has the DNA TGTGCCTGGAGTGTAGGCAGGGTGGAAGATACGCAGTATTTT.

The chain employs TRBV25-1 and TRBJ1-2, with a possible D match to TRBD1 (5 bases). Germline assignment: CDR1 MGHDK and CDR2 SYGVNS. The CDR3 totals 13 residues. Trimming took 6 bases from V and 4 from J, leaving 12 bases between them. In nucleotides, the CDR3 is TGTGCCAGCAGGGGCGACAGAAGCTATGGCTACACCTTC. It specifies CASRGDRSYGYTF.

V is TRBV20-1 and J is TRBJ2-3; tentatively, D is TRBD2 (6 bases). Germline loops: CDR1 DFQATT, CDR2 SNEGSKA (reference sequence). The CDR3 is 13 residues long. V lost 3 bases to trimming and J lost 3 bases, with 10 bases between them. CDR3 in amino acids: CSARPGVTDTQYF. DNA for the CDR3: TGCAGTGCTAGGCCGGGAGTAACAGATACGCAGTATTTT.